The clone carrying this T cell receptor (beta chain) was seen more than once but under ten times. This sample also contains other DNA sequences that code for the same CDR3. This sample was taken from a study of cytomegalovirus exposure and HLA in healthy donors. Study summary: Unique TCR beta sequences numbering some 120 million came from 150 million to 200 million T cells in an earlier analysis.

V lost 6 bases and J lost 0; bases outside the gene matches: 6. The CDR3 covers 16 residues. Per germline, CDR1 MGHRA and CDR2 YSYEKL. The PCR had 60 Vbeta and 13 Jbeta primers. Only in-frame clones appear in the TCRdb table, and some are missing; sequencing was by immunoSEQ multiplex PCR. The sample lists about 140,000 clones, 60% to 85% seen once, with about 6.5% in the top ten. V gene TRBV4-1 combines with J gene TRBJ1-4; 8 bases are a match to TRBD1. Sample: PBMCs. The sequence came from a man in his forties or fifties in good health and CMV-seropositive. The CDR3 nucleotides read TGCGCCAGCAGTCCCGGACAGGGTGCAACTAATGAAAAACTGTTTTTT. It encodes CASSPGQGATNEKLFF.